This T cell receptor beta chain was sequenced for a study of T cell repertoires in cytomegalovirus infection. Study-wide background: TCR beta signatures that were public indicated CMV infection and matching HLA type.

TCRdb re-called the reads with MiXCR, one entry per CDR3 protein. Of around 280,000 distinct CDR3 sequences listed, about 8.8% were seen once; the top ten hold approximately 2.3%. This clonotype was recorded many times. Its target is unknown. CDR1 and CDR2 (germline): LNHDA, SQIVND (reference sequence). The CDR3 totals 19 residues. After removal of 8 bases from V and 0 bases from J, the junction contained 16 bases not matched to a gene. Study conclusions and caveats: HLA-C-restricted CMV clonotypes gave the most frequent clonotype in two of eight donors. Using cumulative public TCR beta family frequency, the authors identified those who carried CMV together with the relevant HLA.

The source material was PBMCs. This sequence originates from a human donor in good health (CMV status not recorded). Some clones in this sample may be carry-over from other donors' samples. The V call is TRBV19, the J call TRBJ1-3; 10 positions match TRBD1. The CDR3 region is CASGALPGQGSLSGNTIYF. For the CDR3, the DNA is TGTGCCAGTGGCGCGTTACCGGGACAGGGGTCGCTCTCTGGAAACACCATATATTTT.